Listed here are 25 T cell receptor beta chains from one sample, sequenced in a study of CXCR3-negative and CXCR3-positive naive CD8 T cells. These receptors' targets are unknown. UMI-labeled 5' RACE TRB cDNA libraries were prepared from the cells. After re-calling the 5' RACE reads, TCRdb lists one entry per CDR3 protein, DNA absent. The sample's table shows some 130,000 distinct CDR3 sequences. The study, taken as a whole, reports: Against CXCR3-negative naive cells, CXCR3-positive naive cells showed more hydrophobic TRB CDR3s.

Sequenced material: naive CXCR3+ CD8+ T cells from blood. The subset: CD45RO-CCR7+CD27+CD95- naive CD8+ T cells expressing CXCR3 (TNR3+). Every receptor here comes from a human donor in good health. Some clones in this sample may be carry-over from other donors' samples.

V gene TRBV7-3 combines with J gene TRBJ2-1; TCRdb indicates TRBD1, and absent DNA this call remains unverified. CDR3 length equals 14 residues. Germline V gives CDR1 SGHTA, CDR2 FQGTGA. The CDR3 sequence is CASSPLGGANEQFF.

The rearrangement uses TRBV6-5 and TRBJ2-2. The germline CDR1 and CDR2 sequences are MNHEY and SVGAGI. This CDR3 spans 13 amino acids. CDR3 sequence: CASSYSTTGELFF.

The gene calls are TRBV18 and TRBJ2-1. This CDR3 has 15 residues. CDR1 is KGHSH and CDR2 is LQKENI in the germline V gene. The CDR3 loop reads CASSLPGLDDNEQFF.

The chain links TRBV9 to TRBJ1-1; TCRdb's D call of TRBD1 is untestable without DNA. Germline-derived CDR1 and CDR2 are SGDLS and YYNGEE. The CDR3 covers 17 residues. The CDR3 here is CASSVGVTGGIGTEAFF.

The gene calls are TRBV30 and TRBJ2-5; the TCRdb call, TRBD1, lacks DNA for checking. The CDR3 extends over 15 amino acids. Germline V CDR1 and CDR2: GTSNPN, SVGIG (reference sequence). CDR3 in amino acids: CAWSVGQGAAETQYF. Full variable domain (outside the CDR3, taken from reference TRBV30 and TRBJ2-5): SQTIHQWPATLVQPVGSPLSLECTVEGTSNPNLYWYRQAAGRGLQLLFYSVGIGQISSEVPQNLSASRPQDRQFILSSKKLLLSDSGFYLCAWSVGQGAAETQYFGPGTRLLVL.

The chain combines TRBV7-7 with TRBJ2-5. Germline values: CDR1 SSHAT, CDR2 FNYEAQ (reference sequence). This CDR3 is 13 amino acids long. The CDR3 reads CASSLGVKETQYF.

The genes are TRBV2 and TRBJ1-2; the D call from TCRdb, TRBD1, cannot be confirmed without DNA. Germline V lookup: CDR1 SNHLY, CDR2 FYNNEI. The CDR3 is 13 amino acids. CDR3 in amino acids: CASSEGTGDGYTF.

The chain couples TRBV5-1 to TRBJ2-7; the TCRdb D gene call, TRBD1, has no DNA to confirm it. CDR3 size: 14 residues. CDR1 is SGHRS, CDR2 YFSETQ, per germline. The CDR3: CASSWTGDDYEQYF.

The chain carries TRBV5-4 and TRBJ1-1. There are 11 residues in the CDR3. Germline CDR1 is SGHNT and CDR2 is YYREEE (reference sequence). The CDR3 loop is CASSYMTEAFF. The full variable domain, completed using reference TRBV5-4 and TRBJ1-1, is ETGVTQSPTHLIKTRGQQVTLRCSSQSGHNTVSWYQQALGQGPQFIFQYYREEENGRGNFPPRFSGLQFPNYSSELNVNALELDDSALYLCASSYMTEAFFGQGTRLTVV.

The J gene is TRBJ2-6, the V gene TRBV29-1. This CDR3 has 15 amino acids. The germline V gene encodes CDR1 SQVTM and CDR2 ANQGSEA. The CDR3 loop reads CSVVSLDSGANVLTF.

This chain connects TRBV27 to TRBJ2-1. The CDR3 covers 15 residues. Looked up from germline, CDR1 is MNHEY and CDR2 is SMNVEV (reference sequence). CDR3: CASSFFGSSYNEQFF.

This rearrangement joins TRBV6-2 or TRBV6-3 to TRBJ1-1. Germline CDR1 MNHEY, CDR2 SVGEGT. CDR3 length: 17 amino acids. CDR3 loop: CASSDPLLNSIWAEAFF.

The rearrangement links TRBV5-1 to TRBJ1-2; TCRdb names TRBD1, which stays unverified in the absence of DNA. CDR1 SGHRS and CDR2 YFSETQ come from the germline V gene. The CDR3 consists of 14 residues. Here the CDR3 reads CASSSWTGGLGYTF. The full variable domain, with the rest looked up from reference TRBV5-1 and TRBJ1-2, is KAGVTQTPRYLIKTRGQQVTLSCSPISGHRSVSWYQQTPGQGLQFLFEYFSETQRNKGNFPGRFSGRQFSNSRSEMNVSTLELGDSALYLCASSSWTGGLGYTFGSGTRLTVV.

The chain is built from TRBV6-1 and TRBJ2-1. Germline CDR1 MNHNS, CDR2 SASEGT. The CDR3 runs to 12 residues. This CDR3 is CASREYGNEQFF.

V gene TRBV6-2 or TRBV6-3 combines with J gene TRBJ2-7. Germline V gene sequence: CDR1 MNHEY, CDR2 SVGEGT. This CDR3 contains 15 residues. The CDR3 region is CASTLQFPSRHEQYF.

The CDR3 loop reads CASTPSVDRPLNGYTF. The V and J genes are TRBV28 and TRBJ1-2; absent DNA, TCRdb's TRBD1 call cannot be checked. From germline, CDR1 is MDHEN and CDR2 SYDVKM. The CDR3 contains 16 residues.

J is TRBJ1-1 and V is TRBV6-6. The CDR3 is 14 residues long. Germline CDR1 reads MNHNY; CDR2 reads SVGAGI (reference sequence). The CDR3 is CASRQYIGPLEAFF.

The chain's CDR3 is CSVETVAYNEQFF. V is TRBV29-1 and J is TRBJ2-1. Germline values: CDR1 SQVTM, CDR2 ANQGSEA. This CDR3 comprises 13 residues.

This chain links TRBV12-3 or TRBV12-4 with TRBJ2-4. This CDR3 comprises 14 residues. The chain's CDR3 is CASSPQVTKNIQYF.

The chain links TRBV29-1 to TRBJ2-1. Per germline, CDR1 SQVTM and CDR2 ANQGSEA. The CDR3 is made up of 13 amino acids. CDR3 protein: CSAIDETYNEQFF.

This chain joins TRBV6-6 and TRBJ1-2. CDR3 length: 17 residues. Germline-derived CDR1 and CDR2 are MNHNY and SVGAGI (reference sequence). CDR3 protein: CASSYELQGLINYGYTF.

The chain links TRBV7-9 to TRBJ2-1; absent DNA, TCRdb's TRBD2 call cannot be checked. The CDR3 totals 17 residues. Germline loops: CDR1 SEHNR, CDR2 FQNEAQ (reference sequence). Here the CDR3 reads CASSPRLAGEKYNEQFF.

J is TRBJ2-7 and V is TRBV27. The CDR3 spans 13 residues. Germline CDR1 and CDR2: MNHEY and SMNVEV (reference sequence). CDR3 sequence reads: CASTSGPAYEQYF.

The chain is built from TRBV7-9 and TRBJ1-1. There are 13 residues in the CDR3. The germline gives CDR1 SEHNR, CDR2 FQNEAQ (reference sequence). The CDR3 protein is CASSPGVVTEAFF.

The J gene is TRBJ1-1, the V gene TRBV4-3. Germline V CDR1 and CDR2: LGHNA, YSLEER. This CDR3 has 14 residues. The CDR3 protein is CASNEGTSPGEAFF.